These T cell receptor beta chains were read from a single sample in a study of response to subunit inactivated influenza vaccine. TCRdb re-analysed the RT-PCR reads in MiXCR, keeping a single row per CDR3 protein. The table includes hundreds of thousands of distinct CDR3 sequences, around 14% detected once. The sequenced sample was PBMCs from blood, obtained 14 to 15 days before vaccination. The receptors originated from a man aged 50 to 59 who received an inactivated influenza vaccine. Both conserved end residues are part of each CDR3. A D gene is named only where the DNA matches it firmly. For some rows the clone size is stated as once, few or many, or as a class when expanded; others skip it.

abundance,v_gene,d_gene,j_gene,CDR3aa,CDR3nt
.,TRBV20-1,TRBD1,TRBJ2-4,CSLSRGQAIQYF,TGCAGTCTAAGTAGGGGGCAGGCAATTCAGTACTTC
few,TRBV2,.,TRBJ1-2,CASSEAGGYGYTF,TGTGCCAGCAGTGAAGCAGGGGGCTATGGCTACACCTTC
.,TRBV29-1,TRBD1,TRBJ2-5,CSAGQDVLETQYF,TGCAGCGCGGGACAGGATGTGTTAGAGACCCAGTACTTC
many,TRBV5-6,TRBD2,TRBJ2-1,CASSGSSGNEQFF,TGTGCCAGCAGCGGCTCTAGCGGGAATGAGCAGTTCTTC
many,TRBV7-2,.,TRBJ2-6,CASSLSSGANVLTF,TGTGCCAGCAGCTTAAGTTCAGGGGCCAACGTCCTGACTTTC
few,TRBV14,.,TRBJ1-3,CASSPSGLFSGNTIYF,TGTGCCAGCAGCCCTAGTGGACTCTTCTCTGGAAACACCATATATTTT
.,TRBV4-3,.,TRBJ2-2,CASSQPVGTGELFF,TGCGCCAGCAGCCAGCCCGTGGGGACCGGGGAGCTGTTTTTT
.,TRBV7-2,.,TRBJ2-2,CASSEGGELFF,TGTGCCAGCAGCGAAGGCGGGGAGCTGTTTTTT
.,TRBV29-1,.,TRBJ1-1,CSVFTVNTEAFF,TGCAGCGTTTTTACAGTTAACACTGAAGCTTTCTTT
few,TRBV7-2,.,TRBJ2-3,CASSLTEGSTDTQYF,TGTGCCAGCAGCTTAACAGAGGGAAGCACAGATACGCAGTATTTT
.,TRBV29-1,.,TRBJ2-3,CSVDWYSTDTQYF,TGCAGCGTTGATTGGTATAGCACAGATACGCAGTATTTT
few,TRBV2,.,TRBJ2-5,CASSELDWKTQYF,TGTGCCAGCAGTGAACTGGATTGGAAGACCCAGTACTTC
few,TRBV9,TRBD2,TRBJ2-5,CASSVATGLSSGGETQYF,TGTGCCAGCAGCGTAGCTACAGGGTTGTCTAGCGGGGGAGAGACCCAGTACTTC
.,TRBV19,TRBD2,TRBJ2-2,CASSIRLAGPNTGELFF,TGTGCCAGTAGTATTCGACTAGCGGGGCCGAACACCGGGGAGCTGTTTTTT
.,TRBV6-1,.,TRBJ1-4,CASKGRGVEKLFF,TGTGCCAGCAAGGGCAGGGGAGTTGAAAAACTGTTTTTT
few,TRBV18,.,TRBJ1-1,CASSPVTEAFF,TGTGCCAGCTCACCAGTTACTGAAGCTTTCTTT
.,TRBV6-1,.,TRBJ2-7,CASTRTESTYEQYF,TGTGCCAGCACTCGGACGGAAAGCACCTACGAGCAGTACTTC
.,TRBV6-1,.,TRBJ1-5,CASSSIQEFAQPQHF,TGTGCCAGCAGCTCGATCCAGGAGTTTGCTCAGCCCCAGCATTTT
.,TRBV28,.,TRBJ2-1,CASSLTLARVDEQFF,TGTGCCAGCAGTTTAACCCTAGCTAGGGTCGATGAGCAGTTCTTC
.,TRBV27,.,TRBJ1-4,CASSFDRLGEKLFF,TGTGCCAGCAGTTTTGACAGGCTAGGGGAAAAACTGTTTTTT
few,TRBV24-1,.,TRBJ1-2,CATSDLGQGGGYTF,TGTGCCACCAGTGATTTGGGGCAGGGTGGCGGCTACACCTTC
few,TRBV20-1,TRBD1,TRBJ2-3,CSARLIPGTGVSTSTDTQYF,TGCAGTGCCAGATTAATTCCGGGGACAGGGGTCAGCACTAGCACAGATACGCAGTATTTT
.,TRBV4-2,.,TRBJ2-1,CASSHDFGNNEQFF,TGTGCCAGCAGCCATGACTTTGGGAACAATGAGCAGTTCTTC
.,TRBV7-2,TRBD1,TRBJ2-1,CASSLVGTGGTYNEQFF,TGTGCCAGCAGCTTAGTGGGGACAGGGGGAACCTACAATGAGCAGTTCTTC
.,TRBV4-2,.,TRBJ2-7,CASSPLLSSYEQYF,TGTGCCAGCAGCCCTTTACTTAGCTCCTACGAGCAGTACTTC
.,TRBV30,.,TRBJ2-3,CAWSAARAGTQYF,TGTGCCTGGAGTGCCGCTAGGGCGGGTACGCAGTATTTT
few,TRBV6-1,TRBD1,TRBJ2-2,CASSVSIRDRGPGELFF,TGTGCCAGCAGTGTATCAATCCGGGACAGGGGGCCCGGGGAGCTGTTTTTT
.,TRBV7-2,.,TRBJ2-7,CASSLNASYEQYF,TGTGCCAGCAGCTTAAATGCGTCCTACGAGCAGTACTTC
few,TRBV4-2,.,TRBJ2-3,CASSQDGMFPDTQYF,TGTGCCAGCAGCCAAGATGGGATGTTCCCAGATACGCAGTATTTT
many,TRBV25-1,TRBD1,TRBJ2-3,CASSESSDRDLTDTQYF,TGTGCCAGCAGTGAATCAAGTGACAGGGACCTCACAGATACGCAGTATTTT
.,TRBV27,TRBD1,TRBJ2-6,CASSLVGTESSGANVLTF,TGTGCCAGCAGTTTAGTGGGGACAGAGAGCTCTGGGGCCAACGTCCTGACTTTC
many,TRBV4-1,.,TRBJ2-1,CASSPPVADLYNEQFF,TGCGCCAGCAGCCCCCCCGTTGCGGACCTATACAATGAGCAGTTCTTC
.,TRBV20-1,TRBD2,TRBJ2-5,CSARSGRETQYF,TGCAGTGCTAGATCCGGGAGGGAGACCCAGTACTTC
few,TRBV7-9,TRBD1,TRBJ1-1,CASSPPDRVEAFF,TGTGCCAGCAGCCCCCCGGACAGGGTGGAAGCTTTCTTT
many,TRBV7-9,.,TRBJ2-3,CASSPSGDTQYF,TGTGCCAGCAGCCCATCGGGGGATACGCAGTATTTT
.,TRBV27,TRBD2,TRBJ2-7,CASREAGGNSCEQYF,TGTGCCAGCAGAGAAGCGGGAGGGAACTCCTGCGAGCAGTACTTC
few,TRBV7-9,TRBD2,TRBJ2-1,CASSFTGLGFNEQFF,TGTGCCAGCAGCTTCACGGGACTAGGATTCAATGAGCAGTTCTTC
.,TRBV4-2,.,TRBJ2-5,CASSQDYAGIQETQYF,TGTGCCAGCAGCCAAGATTACGCGGGGATCCAAGAGACCCAGTACTTC
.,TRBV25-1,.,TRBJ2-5,CASSARDLQETQYF,TGTGCCAGCAGTGCCCGGGACCTCCAAGAGACCCAGTACTTC
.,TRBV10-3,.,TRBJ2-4,CASRKQQANMQYF,TGTGCCAGCCGTAAACAGCAGGCGAACATGCAGTACTTC
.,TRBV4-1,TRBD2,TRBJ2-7,CASSQEGGGRTYEQYF,TGCGCCAGCAGCCAAGAGGGCGGGGGAAGGACCTACGAGCAGTACTTC
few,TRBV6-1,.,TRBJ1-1,CASRPGLNTEAFF,TGTGCCAGCAGACCAGGACTAAACACTGAAGCTTTCTTT
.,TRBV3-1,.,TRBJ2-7,CASSRSGPAGGEQYF,TGTGCCAGCAGCCGGTCGGGACCCGCGGGCGGCGAGCAGTACTTC
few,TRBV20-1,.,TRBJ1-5,CSARAGGNQPQHF,TGCAGTGCTAGAGCGGGGGGCAATCAGCCCCAGCATTTT
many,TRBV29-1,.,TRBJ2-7,CSVVTGSLYEQYF,TGCAGCGTTGTTACGGGTTCCCTCTACGAGCAGTACTTC
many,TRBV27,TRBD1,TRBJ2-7,CASSLSSQGAYEQYF,TGTGCCAGCAGTTTATCGAGTCAGGGGGCTTACGAGCAGTACTTC
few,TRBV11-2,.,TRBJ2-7,CASSLVAAGVSYEQYF,TGTGCCAGCAGCTTAGTAGCGGCAGGCGTCTCCTACGAGCAGTACTTC
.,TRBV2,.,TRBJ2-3,CASSEKTTSSTDTQYF,TGTGCCAGCAGTGAAAAGACTACTAGCAGCACAGATACGCAGTATTTT
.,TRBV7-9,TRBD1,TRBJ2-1,CASSARQGDTFF,TGTGCCAGCAGCGCGAGACAGGGGGACACGTTCTTC
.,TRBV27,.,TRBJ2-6,CASSPTDISGANVLTF,TGTGCCAGCAGTCCCACCGACATCTCTGGGGCCAACGTCCTGACTTTC
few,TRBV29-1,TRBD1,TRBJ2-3,CSVPRTGSVTDTQYF,TGCAGCGTACCGAGGACAGGGAGTGTTACAGATACGCAGTATTTT
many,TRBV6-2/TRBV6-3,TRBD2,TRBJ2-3,CASSYLPGLAGGLGWTDTQYF,TGTGCCAGCAGTTACTTACCGGGACTAGCGGGGGGGCTTGGTTGGACAGATACGCAGTATTTT
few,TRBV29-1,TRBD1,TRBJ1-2,CSAGPTGEDYGYTF,TGCAGCGCCGGACCCACAGGGGAGGACTATGGCTACACCTTC
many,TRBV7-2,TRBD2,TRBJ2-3,CASSLLAGGPSTDTQYF,TGTGCCAGCAGCTTACTAGCGGGGGGGCCTAGCACAGATACGCAGTATTTT
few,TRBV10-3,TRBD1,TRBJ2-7,CAISRQGAEQYF,TGTGCCATCAGTAGACAGGGGGCCGAGCAGTACTTC
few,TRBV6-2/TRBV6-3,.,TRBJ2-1,CASSYRSGLTYNEQFF,TGTGCCAGCAGTTACCGGAGCGGGCTAACCTACAATGAGCAGTTCTTC
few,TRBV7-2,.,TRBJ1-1,CASSLQDSPGVAEAFF,TGTGCCAGCAGCTTACAGGATTCCCCCGGCGTCGCTGAAGCTTTCTTT
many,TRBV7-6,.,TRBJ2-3,CASSLTGTETDTQYF,TGTGCCAGCAGCTTAACTGGGACTGAAACAGATACGCAGTATTTT